The clone carrying this T cell receptor (beta chain) was recorded a few times. The target antigen is unknown. The sample is drawn from a study of T cells in Graves' hyperthyroidism and ophthalmopathy. For the study at large: At initial diagnosis, before any treatment had begun, peripheral blood was obtained.

Study-level points and caveats: Blood held most thyroid clonotypes expanded above 0.001 frequency.

TCR beta CDR3 region amplification was performed from RNA transcripts. HTBI primers were employed in a first-round RT-PCR of the TCR CDR3. TCRdb re-derived calls from the multiplex PCR reads in MiXCR, one entry per CDR3 protein. The sample lists approximately 360,000 distinct CDR3 sequences, 15% to 19% seen once, with about 27% in the top ten. Input material: blood. The clonotype was recovered from a woman aged 18-30 years with Graves' hyperthyroidism that later progressed to Graves' ophthalmopathy.

The CDR3 here is CASSIGRREPQHF. CDR3 bases: TGTGCCAGTAGTATAGGTCGGCGAGAGCCCCAGCATTTT. The chain links TRBV19 to TRBJ1-5; unclear D gene. V gave up 1 base and J gave up 8 bases, with 9 bases separating them. Germline V gives CDR1 LNHDA, CDR2 SQIVND (reference sequence). This CDR3 has 13 residues. The whole variable domain, filled in from reference TRBV19 and TRBJ1-5, reads DGGITQSPKYLFRKEGQNVTLSCEQNLNHDAMYWYRQDPGQGLRLIYYSQIVNDFQKGDIAEGYSVSREKKESFPLTVTSAQKNPTAFYLCASSIGRREPQHFGDGTRLSIL.